A single sample is the source of the 28 T cell receptor beta chains below, sequenced in a study of cytomegalovirus exposure and HLA in healthy donors. Both 60 Vbeta primers and 13 Jbeta primers went into the PCR. The protocol was immunoSEQ multiplex PCR, while the TCRdb copy is restricted to in-frame clones and leaves out a portion. The sample holds 90,000 to 100,000 clones; just under 70% are singletons and the top ten take 2.5% to 3%. Sequencing input: PBMCs. The receptors were gathered from a man aged 50 or older in good health and CMV-seronegative.

The table lists this clone with a few counts. The chain uses TRBV7-2 and TRBJ2-2, with 8 bases that match TRBD1. V gave up 4 bases and J gave up 6 bases; unmatched junction bases: 7. The germline V gene encodes CDR1 SGHTA and CDR2 FQGNSA. The CDR3 is made up of 15 amino acids. The CDR3 bases are TGTGCCAGCAGCTCCCGACTACAGGGGGCCGGGGAGCTGTTTTTT. It is translated as CASSSRLQGAGELFF.

This chain links TRBV9 with TRBJ2-5; 12 positions match TRBD2. The CDR3 runs to 15 residues. Trimming at V came to 4 bases and at J to 5 bases, leaving 6 bases not matched to a gene. The germline V gene has CDR1 SGDLS and CDR2 YYNGEE. The CDR3 sequence is CASSRAGTSGETQYF. CDR3 nucleotide sequence: TGTGCCAGCAGCCGCGCCGGGACTAGCGGGGAGACCCAGTACTTC.

The chain has TRBV6-1 and TRBJ2-4, with 7 bases fitting TRBD1. Germline trimming cut 3 bases from V and 1 base from J; bases unmatched to any gene: 6. Germline CDR1 MNHNS, CDR2 SASEGT. The CDR3 runs 16 residues. The CDR3 loop reads CASSERGLGAKNIQYF. In DNA form, the CDR3 reads TGTGCCAGCAGTGAGAGGGGGCTGGGGGCCAAAAACATTCAGTACTTC.

Only a few counts were recorded for this clone. The chain couples TRBV30 to TRBJ2-1; the D gene is possibly TRBD2 (6 bases). The CDR3 length is 16 residues. Trimming left V 0 bases short and J 3 bases short, with 15 bases between. Germline loops: CDR1 GTSNPN, CDR2 SVGIG (reference sequence). The CDR3 spells CAWSVEEAGIYNEQFF. CDR3 coding DNA: TGTGCCTGGAGTGTAGAGGAGGCGGGGATCTACAATGAGCAGTTCTTC.

The V call is TRBV11-2, the J call TRBJ2-7; TRBD1 agrees at 11 bases. J was trimmed by 6 bases and V by 5 bases; bases with no gene match: 9. The CDR3 length is 15 residues. CDR1 and CDR2 from the germline V gene are SGHAT and FQNNGV. Here the CDR3 DNA reads TGTGCCAGCAGCAACCGGGACAGGGGGGGATCCGAGCAGTACGTC. Its translation is CASSNRDRGGSEQYV.

Here the CDR3 reads CSVRQGAGFDQPQHF. For the CDR3, the DNA is TGCAGCGTACGTCAGGGGGCAGGGTTCGATCAGCCCCAGCATTTT. The rearrangement joins TRBV29-1 to TRBJ1-5, with 8 bases fitting TRBD1. V was pared by 6 bases and J by 5 bases, with 12 bases of the junction left unmatched. The CDR3 covers 15 residues. Germline V gene data show CDR1 as SQVTM and CDR2 as ANQGSEA.

The chain is built from TRBV6-1 and TRBJ1-1; unclear D gene. The CDR3 sequence is 14 residues long. The germline V gene has CDR1 MNHNS and CDR2 SASEGT. V gave up 8 bases and J gave up 0 bases, with 13 bases separating them. The CDR3 here is CASQPPQMNTEAFF. The CDR3 nucleotides read TGTGCCAGCCAACCGCCACAGATGAACACTGAAGCTTTCTTT.

This clone was seen a handful of times. The V gene is TRBV6-6, the J gene TRBJ1-6; 7 bases map to TRBD1. The CDR3 is 12 amino acids. Germline V lookup: CDR1 MNHNY, CDR2 SVGAGI (reference sequence). V lost 8 bases to trimming and J lost 6 bases; unmatched junction nucleotides: 1. CDR3 DNA: TGTGCCAGCGGGACAGTTAATTCACCCCTCCACTTT. It yields the protein CASGTVNSPLHF.

The chain recombines TRBV5-4 with TRBJ1-2; D not resolved. Germline V gives CDR1 SGHNT, CDR2 YYREEE (reference sequence). The CDR3 runs 13 residues. Trimming stripped 4 bases from V and 5 bases from J, with 12 bases between. The CDR3 loop is CASSLPGDYGYTF. Here the CDR3 DNA reads TGTGCCAGCAGCCTCCCCGGGGATTATGGCTACACCTTC.

CDR3 coding DNA: TGTGCCAGCAGCCTAGGAGGTGGACTAGCACCTACCGATACGCAGTATTTT. This codes for CASSLGGGLAPTDTQYF. The chain joins TRBV4-2 to TRBJ2-3, with 8 nucleotides matching TRBD2. V dropped 4 bases and J dropped 6; count of bases not matched to a gene: 15. Looked up from germline, CDR1 is LGHNA and CDR2 is YNFKEQ. This CDR3 is built from 17 residues.

The chain recombines TRBV7-9 with TRBJ1-3, with 9 bases identical to TRBD1. Germline V gene data show CDR1 as SEHNR and CDR2 as FQNEAQ (reference sequence). Losses at the gene ends were 5 bases for V and 3 bases for J; bases not matched to a gene: 8. This CDR3 has 16 amino acids. The CDR3 protein is CASSAETGGGGNTIYF. The DNA of the CDR3 is TGTGCCAGCAGCGCCGAGACAGGGGGTGGTGGAAACACCATATATTTT.

The chain carries TRBV28 and TRBJ1-4; weak D call: TRBD1 (5 bases). This CDR3 comprises 14 residues. Germline V gives CDR1 MDHEN, CDR2 SYDVKM. V lost 5 bases and J 7 bases, leaving 14 bases between the germline ends. This CDR3 is CASSHRQFPEKLFF. CDR3 DNA sequence: TGTGCCAGCAGTCATCGACAGTTTCCTGAAAAACTGTTTTTT.

The V call is TRBV5-1, the J call TRBJ2-1; TRBD2 agrees at 14 bases. The CDR3 runs to 16 residues. CDR1 and CDR2 (germline): SGHRS, YFSETQ. J gave up 8 bases and V 4 bases, and 8 bases lay outside the gene matches. The CDR3, as DNA: TGCGCCAGCAGCCCACAACCGGGACTAGCGGGGGATGAGCAGTTCTTC. Residues: CASSPQPGLAGDEQFF.

This chain uses TRBV11-2 with TRBJ1-2; a weak D match, TRBD1 (5 bases). The CDR3 contains 12 residues. V lost 5 bases, J lost 7 bases, and 11 bases lay in between. CDR1 and CDR2 from the germline V gene are SGHAT and FQNNGV. Written as DNA, the CDR3 is TGTGCCAGCAGCGTACGGGGGAGTGGCTACACCTTC. Amino acids: CASSVRGSGYTF.

V gene TRBV7-3 combines with J gene TRBJ2-1; TRBD2 is a possible D gene (6 bases). Between the trimmed V and J ends, which lost 5 bases and 2 bases, there was a span of 7 bases. CDR1 and CDR2 (germline): SGHTA, FQGTGA. The CDR3 covers 13 residues. Here the CDR3 DNA reads TGTGCCAGCAGCCCTAGCGCCTACAATGAGCAGTTCTTC. Residues: CASSPSAYNEQFF.

This clone was observed a few times. This chain links TRBV5-1 with TRBJ1-2, with D perhaps TRBD1 (6 bases). The CDR3 extends over 12 amino acids. CDR1 and CDR2 (germline): SGHRS, YFSETQ. The V end was cut by 4 bases, the J end by 3 bases, with 7 bases between. CDR3 coding DNA: TGCGCCAGCAGCCGGACAGACTATGGCTACACCTTC. Protein: CASSRTDYGYTF. Variable domain in full (rest from reference TRBV5-1 and TRBJ1-2): KAGVTQTPRYLIKTRGQQVTLSCSPISGHRSVSWYQQTPGQGLQFLFEYFSETQRNKGNFPGRFSGRQFSNSRSEMNVSTLELGDSALYLCASSRTDYGYTFGSGTRLTVV.

This clone was recorded only once. The V and J genes are TRBV29-1 and TRBJ1-1, with 9 bases that match TRBD1. The V and J ends lost 4 bases and 0 bases, in that order; junction bases with no gene match: 6. CDR3 length: 15 amino acids. Germline loops: CDR1 SQVTM, CDR2 ANQGSEA. CDR3 in DNA: TGCAGCGTTGGTCCCGGGACAGGGATGAACACTGAAGCTTTCTTT. This encodes CSVGPGTGMNTEAFF. The variable domain in full, completed from reference TRBV29-1 and TRBJ1-1, reads SAVISQKPSRDICQRGTSLTIQCQVDSQVTMMFWYRQQPGQSLTLIATANQGSEATYESGFVIDKFPISRPNLTFSTLTVSNMSPEDSSIYLCSVGPGTGMNTEAFFGQGTRLTVV.

The chain links TRBV7-6 to TRBJ1-6; unclear D gene. Germline V lookup: CDR1 SGHVS, CDR2 FNYEAQ. V was clipped by 0 bases and J by 9 bases, with 6 bases between them. The CDR3 is 13 amino acids. CDR3 amino acids: CASSLAPGSPLHF. The CDR3 DNA sequence: TGTGCCAGCAGCTTAGCCCCCGGTTCACCCCTCCACTTT. The full variable domain, with the rest looked up from reference TRBV7-6 and TRBJ1-6, is GAGVSQSPRYKVTKRGQDVALRCDPISGHVSLYWYRQALGQGPEFLTYFNYEAQQDKSGLPNDRFSAERPEGSISTLTIQRTEQRDSAMYRCASSLAPGSPLHFGNGTRLTVT.

The rearrangement joins TRBV9 to TRBJ2-1; 7 bases match TRBD2. Trimming took 2 bases from V and 4 from J; bases not matched to a gene: 6. CDR1 is SGDLS, CDR2 YYNGEE, per germline. The CDR3 extends over 15 amino acids. This chain's CDR3 is CASSVSSGHYNEQFF. DNA of the CDR3: TGTGCCAGCAGCGTTTCTAGCGGACATTACAATGAGCAGTTCTTC.

V and J are TRBV19 and TRBJ2-7; 8 bases are a match to TRBD2. Trimming removed 5 bases from V and 3 bases from J; junction bases left unmatched: 9. Germline V CDR1 and CDR2: LNHDA, SQIVND (reference sequence). The length of the CDR3 is 15 residues. CDR3 bases: TGTGCCAGTAGTTGGTCGCGGGGGGCCGTCTACGAGCAGTACTTC. Residues: CASSWSRGAVYEQYF.

This clone turned up a few times. This chain connects TRBV29-1 to TRBJ1-5, with 10 bases identical to TRBD1. Losses at the gene ends were 3 bases for V and 9 bases for J; bases not matched to a gene: 11. This CDR3 has 15 amino acids. The germline V gene encodes CDR1 SQVTM and CDR2 ANQGSEA. The CDR3 DNA is TGCAGCGTTGATGGGACAGGGGACGGGATCAGGCCCCAGCATTTT. Amino acids: CSVDGTGDGIRPQHF. The full variable domain, with the rest looked up from reference TRBV29-1 and TRBJ1-5, is SAVISQKPSRDICQRGTSLTIQCQVDSQVTMMFWYRQQPGQSLTLIATANQGSEATYESGFVIDKFPISRPNLTFSTLTVSNMSPEDSSIYLCSVDGTGDGIRPQHFGDGTRLSIL.

The rearrangement links TRBV28 to TRBJ2-7, with 9 bases matching TRBD1. Unmatched junction bases numbered 10, after V lost 5 bases and J lost 5 bases. The CDR3 covers 15 residues. Germline-derived CDR1 and CDR2 are MDHEN and SYDVKM. This CDR3 reads CASSGSGTGYHEQYF. In DNA form, the CDR3 reads TGTGCCAGCAGTGGCTCCGGGACAGGGTACCACGAGCAGTACTTC.

V and J are TRBV7-6 and TRBJ1-5; 11 nucleotides agree with TRBD1. The germline V gene encodes CDR1 SGHVS and CDR2 FNYEAQ. The CDR3 totals 16 residues. The V and J ends lost 1 base and 10 bases, in that order; junction bases with no gene match: 9. For the CDR3, the DNA is TGTGCCAGCAGCTTAGGTAGTTGGACAGGGGGCGGCCCCCAGCATTTT. Its protein product is CASSLGSWTGGGPQHF.

A few counts support this clone. This chain uses TRBV5-1 with TRBJ1-2; D remains unclear. Germline V lookup: CDR1 SGHRS, CDR2 YFSETQ. The germline V and J ends were trimmed by 0 bases and 6 bases, with 12 bases remaining between them. The CDR3 spans 14 residues. Here the CDR3 DNA reads TGCGCCAGCAGCTTGGCCCCGGGAGCAGATGGCTACACCTTC. Its protein is CASSLAPGADGYTF.

This clone was seen once. This chain links TRBV5-4 with TRBJ2-1; 8 nucleotides line up with TRBD2. Germline-derived CDR1 and CDR2 are SGHNT and YYREEE (reference sequence). V dropped 2 bases and J dropped 3; count of bases not matched to a gene: 4. The length of the CDR3 is 15 residues. CDR3 amino acids: CASSFDAGGYNEQFF. The CDR3 bases are TGTGCCAGCAGCTTCGACGCGGGAGGCTACAATGAGCAGTTCTTC.

In its sample, this clone was seen a few times. This rearrangement joins TRBV7-9 to TRBJ2-2; D may be TRBD2 (5 bases). CDR1 is SEHNR, CDR2 FQNEAQ, per germline (reference sequence). V was clipped by 6 bases and J by 1 base, with 12 bases between them. The CDR3 spans 15 residues. CDR3 nucleotides: TGTGCCAGCAGATTCAGCGGACTGAACACCGGGGAGCTGTTTTTT. Translation gives CASRFSGLNTGELFF.

The rearrangement joins TRBV20-1 to TRBJ2-7, with 8 bases fitting TRBD2. Germline V gene data show CDR1 as DFQATT and CDR2 as SNEGSKA (reference sequence). CDR3 length: 11 amino acids. The V gene end was trimmed by 6 bases and the J gene end by 3 bases; junction bases not matched to a gene: 1. Written as DNA, the CDR3 is TGCAGTGCCGCGGGGGGCTACGAGCAGTACTTC. Translation: CSAAGGYEQYF.

The rearrangement joins TRBV5-1 to TRBJ2-1, with a tentative D call TRBD2 (6 bases). Germline V gene sequence: CDR1 SGHRS, CDR2 YFSETQ. The CDR3 is 12 amino acids. Trimming cost V 7 bases and J 3 bases, with 8 bases left between them. This CDR3 is CASGGFYNEQFF. The CDR3 DNA reads TGCGCCAGCGGGGGGTTCTACAATGAGCAGTTCTTC.